This T cell receptor (beta chain) was captured in a study of cytomegalovirus exposure and HLA in healthy donors. Study outcomes and limitations: The listing of 160 or so TCR beta chains classed them as cytomegalovirus-associated. TCR beta chain V- and J-gene trimming was linked, in a later analysis, to a missense variant in DCLRE1C.

A word on this clone: Its antigen is still unknown.

The PCR had 60 Vbeta and 13 Jbeta primers. Sequencing used immunoSEQ multiplex PCR; TCRdb keeps in-frame clones, though not all of them. The table includes around 150,000 clones, 60% to 80% detected once. Germline lookup yields CDR1 PRHDT and CDR2 FYEKMQ (reference sequence). The V and J ends lost 4 bases and 5 bases, in that order; junction bases with no gene match: 13. This CDR3 spans 17 amino acids. The TCR originated in a man between 50 and 59 years old in good health and CMV-seropositive. This chain uses TRBV13 with TRBJ2-3; 9 nucleotides line up with TRBD2. What was sequenced was PBMCs. The CDR3 region is CASSSSRGGVQGDTQYF. CDR3 in DNA: TGTGCCAGCAGCTCTTCCCGCGGGGGGGTTCAAGGAGATACGCAGTATTTT.